This T cell receptor beta chain was sequenced for a study of blood T cell repertoires in COVID-19 (dated by TCRdb to 2018 to 2021). Background on the whole study: The collaborator samples originated in the United States, Italy and Spain and spanned the acute and convalescent phases of COVID-19. The prospective study material was composed of cDNA or gDNA derived from T cells, B-cell-depleted T cells, or PBMCs. Deeply sampled blood TCRbeta repertoires from subjects exposed to, actively infected with, or recovered from COVID-19 were included in the dataset. The repertoires were released in a freely available public database intended as a resource for research on the immune response to SARS-CoV-2. The samples were drawn from the first 160 participants of the ongoing ImmuneRACE study and from over a thousand subjects provided by 6 global collaborators. Nearly every sample came with metadata listing a de-identified subject ID, COVID-19 status, age in years and sex. HLA class I and class II types, where available, came from metadata supplied by the sample provider rather than from assay-based typing.

Whole blood was collected in K2EDTA tubes by collaborating institutions according to the institutions' own protocols. For TCRbeta analysis, collaborator samples were shipped as frozen whole blood, as isolated PBMCs, or as DNA extracted from either sample type. General conclusions and limits of the study: Clinical and demographic metadata were provided uncurated, with the amount varying by source and participant.

A remark on this clone: Its cognate antigen has yet to be identified. Per-base qualities were not stored, and no clone one base away is much larger.

Sequences SGHRS (CDR1) and YFSETQ (CDR2) are obtained from the germline V gene. The CDR3 runs 15 amino acids, cysteine and phenylalanine included. Of all the DNA, just the CDR3 is kept, 45 bases in frame from base 1. Germline trimming: 9 bases from V, 6 bases from J; junction bases outside gene matches: 12. TCRbeta CDR3 regions were amplified from genomic DNA using the immunoSEQ Assay, a bias-controlled multiplex PCR. The published analysis was carried out like this. The number of nucleated cells in each sample was estimated by amplification of reference gene primers within the assay. To quantify the absolute abundance of each unique TCRbeta CDR3 rearrangement, sequence reads were collapsed and filtered. For each sample, productive Simpson clonality was calculated by taking the square root of Simpson's diversity index across productive rearrangements. As stored in TCRdb, this immuneACCESS dataset retains in-frame rearrangements with V and J assigned. A fraction of the clones does not appear; measured against another copy, unresolved V genes explain less than half of the discrepancy, and the remainder lacks a known reason. The V and J calls and clone size were taken over from that table, and D and trimming were inferred from the DNA. The sample profile shows about 280,000 clones; around 89% of them were found once. Approximately 4.2% of the sample goes to the ten largest clones.

Sequenced material: peripheral blood. The rearrangement joined TRBV5-1 to TRBJ2-1, and TRBD1 matches 10 of the central bases. This receptor was obtained from a man aged 35 to 55 with acute or convalescent COVID-19. The CDR3 reads as follows: CATKSRTGGTNEQFF. The nucleotide sequence reads TGCGCCACCAAATCTAGGACAGGGGGAACCAATGAGCAGTTCTTC.